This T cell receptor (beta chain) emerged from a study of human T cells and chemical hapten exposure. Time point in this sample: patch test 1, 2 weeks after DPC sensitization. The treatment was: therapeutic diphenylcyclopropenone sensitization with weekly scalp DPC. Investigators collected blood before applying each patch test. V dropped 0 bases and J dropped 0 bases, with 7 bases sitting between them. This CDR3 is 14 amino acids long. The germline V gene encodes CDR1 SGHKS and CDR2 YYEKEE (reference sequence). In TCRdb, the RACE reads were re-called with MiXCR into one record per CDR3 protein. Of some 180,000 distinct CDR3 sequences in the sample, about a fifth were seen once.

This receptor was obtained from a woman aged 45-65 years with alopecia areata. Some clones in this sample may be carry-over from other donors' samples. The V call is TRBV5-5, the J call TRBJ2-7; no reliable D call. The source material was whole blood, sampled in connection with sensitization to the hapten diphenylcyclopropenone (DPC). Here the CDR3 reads CASSLAVSSYEQYF. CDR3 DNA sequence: TGTGCCAGCAGCTTGGCTGTTAGCTCCTACGAGCAGTACTTC.